One TCR beta chain is described in this entry. Sequenced by immunoSEQ multiplex PCR; TCRdb stores in-frame clones only, minus some. This table has 700,000 to 750,000 clones, approximately 85% appearing once. These data come from a study of shared T cell receptors in the human thymus. These same data were also listed under a study on human thymus T cells. This second study notes: In corrective heart surgery, resections were taken, and these provided the thymus tissue. Gene usage (both V and J) appeared biased in thymic and blood repertoires.

The sequenced material came from thymocytes. This receptor was taken from a girl younger than two with a congenital heart defect.

The DNA of the CDR3 is TGTGCCAGTAGTATAGCTAGAGCTTACTTCAATGAGCAGTTCTTC. It is translated as CASSIARAYFNEQFF. The chain employs TRBV19 and TRBJ2-1; D is undetermined. V was shortened by 1 base and J by 6 bases, with 13 bases between the two germline ends. Germline V lookup: CDR1 LNHDA, CDR2 SQIVND (reference sequence). The CDR3 is made up of 15 amino acids. Drawing the rest from reference TRBV19 and TRBJ2-1, the complete variable domain is DGGITQSPKYLFRKEGQNVTLSCEQNLNHDAMYWYRQDPGQGLRLIYYSQIVNDFQKGDIAEGYSVSREKKESFPLTVTSAQKNPTAFYLCASSIARAYFNEQFFGPGTRLTVL.